The entry below gives a single TCR beta chain sequence along with its context. Its antigen remains unidentified. Germline V CDR1 and CDR2: MNHEY, SVGAGI. The CDR3 consists of 15 residues. V shed 3 bases and J shed 5 bases, with 16 bases lying between them. This entry belongs to a study of OX40 agonist ivuxolimab in advanced cancers. Across the study: Earlier anti-PD-1, anti-PD-L1 or anti-CTLA-4 therapy was permitted; 40% had received some.

Study-wide points: The study found that CD8+ T cells averaged more expanded clones than CD4+. Dosing at 0.1 to 3.0 mg/kg was accompanied by clonal expansion of CD4+ and CD8+ blood T cells by week 6. In the expanded peripheral T cells, antigen specificity was never determined.

Sequencing used immunoSEQ multiplex PCR; TCRdb keeps in-frame clones, though not all of them. The sample consists of 70,000 or so clones, about 80% of them appearing once. This TCR derives from an adult with an advanced solid tumor such as melanoma, head and neck, liver or kidney cancer. The gene calls are TRBV6-5 and TRBJ1-2; D not resolved. Source: CD4+ or CD8+ T cells sorted from blood, taken in a trial of the OX40 agonist ivuxolimab. The chain's CDR3 is CASSYRWDRSYGYTF. CDR3 DNA sequence: TGTGCCAGCAGTTATAGGTGGGATCGGTCATATGGCTACACCTTC.